These T cell receptor beta chains were read from a single sample in a study of blood T cells in healthy people across ages. Each CDR3 protein is one row after TCRdb ran MiXCR on the 5' RACE reads. The sample contains roughly 1.5 million distinct CDR3 sequences, 40% to 45% of which appear only once. Material for sequencing was blood. The receptor source for this set is a young woman in good health. The CDR3 runs from the conserved cysteine through the conserved F or W. Each record gives: clone size, V gene, J gene, D gene, CDR3 protein, CDR3 DNA. A D gene is named only where the DNA matches it firmly. Part of the rows lack a size; the others show once, few, many or a class for expanded clones.

>.|TRBV7-2|TRBJ2-1|.
CASSLARVEQFF
TGTGCCAGCAGCTTAGCCAGGGTTGAGCAGTTCTTC
>few|TRBV14|TRBJ1-4|.
CASSHARGAVEKLFF
TGTGCCAGCAGCCACGCGAGGGGGGCGGTTGAAAAACTGTTTTTT
>.|TRBV6-5|TRBJ1-2|.
CASSYVVADLAWDYGYTF
TGTGCCAGCAGTTACGTAGTGGCAGACCTAGCCTGGGACTATGGCTACACCTTC
>.|TRBV6-2/TRBV6-3|TRBJ1-5|TRBD1
CASKDRGQQPQHF
TGTGCCAGCAAGGACAGGGGCCAACAGCCCCAGCATTTT
>few|TRBV9|TRBJ2-1|TRBD1
CASSPWDRGLDEQFF
TGTGCCAGCAGCCCATGGGACAGGGGGCTCGATGAGCAGTTCTTC
>.|TRBV7-9|TRBJ1-4|TRBD1
CASSRGTVEKLFF
TGTGCCAGCAGTCGAGGGACAGTTGAAAAACTGTTTTTT
>.|TRBV3-1|TRBJ2-1|TRBD2
CASSHPGSGGGSYNEFF
TGTGCCAGCAGCCACCCTGGGTCCGGCGGGGGATCCTACAATGAGTTCTTC
>many|TRBV7-2|TRBJ2-3|.
CASSPPNAFPDTQYF
TGTGCCAGCAGCCCACCCAACGCTTTCCCAGATACGCAGTATTTT
>few|TRBV7-2|TRBJ2-1|TRBD1
CASSLGDRVGEQFF
TGTGCCAGCAGCTTAGGGGACAGGGTCGGTGAGCAGTTCTTC
>.|TRBV4-2|TRBJ1-2|.
CASSQIGPDGYTF
TGTGCCAGCAGCCAAATAGGGCCGGATGGCTACACCTTC
>.|TRBV29-1|TRBJ2-1|TRBD2
CSVVLAGHDNEQFF
TGCAGCGTTGTATTAGCGGGGCATGACAATGAGCAGTTCTTC
>.|TRBV28|TRBJ1-2|TRBD1
CASTLGGGLRYGYTF
TGTGCCAGCACTCTAGGAGGGGGCCTCCGCTATGGCTACACCTTC
>few|TRBV6-2/TRBV6-3|TRBJ2-1|.
CASSYNGFNEQFF
TGTGCCAGCAGTTACAACGGTTTCAATGAGCAGTTCTTC
>.|TRBV6-2/TRBV6-3|TRBJ1-4|TRBD1
CASNDRASNEKLFF
TGTGCCAGCAACGACAGGGCGTCTAATGAAAAACTGTTTTTT